The rows below give T cell receptor beta chains drawn from one sample of a study of Ad26.COV2.S vaccination and SARS-CoV-2 variants. The repertoire was sequenced with immunoSEQ multiplex PCR; TCRdb's copy has only in-frame clones and lacks some. The sample lists a few hundred thousand clones; about 90% were seen once. The source was peripheral blood, collected in a trial of Ad26.COV2.S vaccine versus placebo. The receptors derive from a person aged 18-60 years who received the Ad26.COV2.S COVID-19 vaccine or a placebo. Both conserved end residues are part of each CDR3. The order of the fields is D gene, clone size, J gene, V gene, CDR3 DNA, CDR3 protein. D genes are given only for firm matches. Expanded clones are given a class, and other clones once, few, many or no size at all.

. . TRBJ2-5 TRBV5-1 TGCGCCAGCAGCTTGGGACAGCAAGCGGAGACCCAGTACTTC CASSLGQQAETQYF
TRBD1 . TRBJ2-7 TRBV6-5 TGTGCCAGCAGTTACTCGACAGGGGGCGAGCAGTACTTC CASSYSTGGEQYF
. . TRBJ2-3 TRBV4-3 TGCGCCAGCAGCCGGGTGGGCACAGATACGCAGTATTTT CASSRVGTDTQYF
. . TRBJ1-1 TRBV5-1 TGCGCCAGCAGCTTGCGCCTGAACACTGAAGCTTTCTTT CASSLRLNTEAFF
TRBD2 . TRBJ2-5 TRBV27 TGTGCCAGCAGTCTCCTCGGCGGGGGGCGAGAAGAGACCCAGTACTTC CASSLLGGGREETQYF
. few TRBJ1-2 TRBV7-9 TGTGCCAGCAGCTTAGTAGCAGAAGGTGGCTACACCTTC CASSLVAEGGYTF
. . TRBJ1-4 TRBV25-1 TGTGCCAGCAGTGAACCGGGGTCCAGGGAACTGTTTTTT CASSEPGSRELFF
. . TRBJ2-1 TRBV18 TGTGCCAGCTCACCACCGAATTACAATGAGCAGTTCTTC CASSPPNYNEQFF
. . TRBJ2-3 TRBV11-2 TGTGCCAGCAGCTCCCCTGGGACTAGCACAGATACGCAGTATTTT CASSSPGTSTDTQYF
. . TRBJ2-5 TRBV27 TGTGCCAGCAGTTTATTTCGGTCGAGTGAGCCGAACCCCCAAGAGACCCAGTACTTC CASSLFRSSEPNPQETQYF
. . TRBJ2-2 TRBV27 TGTGCCAGCAGGAACAGAAACACCGGGGAGCTGTTTTTT CASRNRNTGELFF
. . TRBJ1-5 TRBV12-3/TRBV12-4 TGTGCCAGCAGCCCGTATAGCAATCAGCCCCAGCATTTT CASSPYSNQPQHF
TRBD1 . TRBJ1-5 TRBV3-1/TRBV3-2 TGTGCCAGCAGCCAAGGCCCCATCGGGAGCCCAGGGGGGTTATATAGCAATCAGCCCCAGCATTTT CASSQGPIGSPGGLYSNQPQHF
. . TRBJ1-6 TRBV19 TGTGCCAGCCAAAGCGCTTTTACAGGGCAAGATTCACCCCTCCACTTT CASQSAFTGQDSPLHF
TRBD1 . TRBJ1-5 TRBV11-2 TGTGCCAGCAGGCAGACAGGGGGCGACAATCAGCCCCAGCATTTT CASRQTGGDNQPQHF
. . TRBJ2-7 TRBV27 TGTGCCAGCAGTAGCTTTGGGGGCTACGAGCAGTACTTC CASSSFGGYEQYF
. . TRBJ2-1 TRBV19 TGTGCCAGTAGTATAGATGCCAGGGCTGAGCAGTTCTTC CASSIDARAEQFF
. . TRBJ2-7 TRBV21-1 TGTGCCAGCAGCAAAGCGCTTCGCTGGGCGGGACCGATCTACGAGCAGTACTTC CASSKALRWAGPIYEQYF
. few TRBJ1-6 TRBV18 TGTGCCAGCTCGCGCGACGGTAGCTCCTATAATTCACCCCTCCACTTT CASSRDGSSYNSPLHF
. . TRBJ2-7 TRBV11-2 TGTGCCAGCAGCGGGGGTACCTACGAGCAGTACTTC CASSGGTYEQYF
TRBD1 . TRBJ1-1 TRBV30 TGTGCCTGGGAGACAGGGCCGAACACTGAAGCTTTCTTT CAWETGPNTEAFF
. . TRBJ2-1 TRBV12-3/TRBV12-4 TGTGCCAGCAGCCAACTAGAGAATGAGCAGTTCTTC CASSQLENEQFF
. . TRBJ1-3 TRBV9 TGTGCCAGCAGCAAAACAGCTAACTCTGGAAACACCATATATTTT CASSKTANSGNTIYF
TRBD1 . TRBJ2-7 TRBV14 TGTGCCAGCAGCCCGACAGGGGGCCCGTACGAGCAGTACTTC CASSPTGGPYEQYF
. . TRBJ1-5 TRBV7-8 TGTGCCAGCAGCTTTTGGACCGCTAATCAGCCCCAGCATTTT CASSFWTANQPQHF
. . TRBJ1-1 TRBV20-1 TGCAGTGCTGATCTGAACACTGAAGCTTTCTTT CSADLNTEAFF
TRBD1 . TRBJ1-6 TRBV6-5 TGTGCCAGCAGGGGGGACAGGGGGAGGTCACCCCTCCACTTT CASRGDRGRSPLHF
TRBD2 . TRBJ2-1 TRBV9 TGTGCCAGCAGCGCAGCGGGGGTCTCCTACAATGAGCAGTTCTTC CASSAAGVSYNEQFF
. . TRBJ2-7 TRBV28 TGTGCCAGCAGTTCCTCAGGGTCGGACTCGGACGAGCAGTACTTC CASSSSGSDSDEQYF
. once TRBJ2-3 TRBV9 TGTGCCAGCAGCGAGGGGGTTAACGGGGGAGATACGCAGTATTTT CASSEGVNGGDTQYF
TRBD1 . TRBJ2-3 TRBV5-5 TGTGCCAGCAGCGGACAGGCTAGCACAGATACGCAGTATTTT CASSGQASTDTQYF
TRBD1 . TRBJ1-4 TRBV24-1 TGTGCCACCAGTGATCGAGAAGGGACAGGGGGTTTGGAAAAACTGTTTTTT CATSDREGTGGLEKLFF
. . TRBJ2-7 TRBV9 TGTGCCAGCAGCGTAGCCCCACAGGGTTACGAGCAGTACTTC CASSVAPQGYEQYF
. . TRBJ2-3 TRBV30 TGTGCCTGGGGTGAGGGGGGGAGAACAGATACGCAGTATTTT CAWGEGGRTDTQYF
. . TRBJ2-5 TRBV7-9 TGTGCCAGCAGCGCCGACGGTCTCCAAGAGACCCAGTACTTC CASSADGLQETQYF
. . TRBJ1-4 TRBV3-1/TRBV3-2 TGTGCCAGCAGCCCCCTCCCGGGGGGTGATGAAAAACTGTTTTTT CASSPLPGGDEKLFF
TRBD2 few TRBJ2-3 TRBV19 TGTGCCAGTAGTGGGACTAGCGGGCCAGATACGCAGTATTTT CASSGTSGPDTQYF
. . TRBJ2-2 TRBV15 TGTGCCACCAGCAGAGATCGCCAGTCGGACACCGGGGAGCTGTTTTTT CATSRDRQSDTGELFF
TRBD1 . TRBJ2-1 TRBV24-1 TGTGCCACTGGCGGGGACAGGTTGTTCAATGAGCAGTTCTTC CATGGDRLFNEQFF
TRBD1 . TRBJ1-3 TRBV6-5 TGTGCCAGCAGGACAGGGACTAGCTCTGGAAACACCATATATTTT CASRTGTSSGNTIYF
. . TRBJ1-1 TRBV5-1 TGCGCCAGCAGCTTGGCTAGGGCAGCATTGACGAACACTGAAGCTTTCTTT CASSLARAALTNTEAFF
. . TRBJ2-7 TRBV7-9 TGTGCCAGCAGCTTAGTACTGGGGGGTTCCTCCTACGAGCAGTACTTC CASSLVLGGSSYEQYF
. . TRBJ1-6 TRBV5-5 TGTGCCAGCAGCTTGGGGAATTCACCCCTCCACTTT CASSLGNSPLHF
TRBD1 . TRBJ2-1 TRBV25-1 TGTGCCAGCAGTGAATGGGACAGGGGGCACAATGAGCAGTTCTTC CASSEWDRGHNEQFF
TRBD1 . TRBJ2-5 TRBV5-1 TGCGCCAGCAGCGGACAGGCTGGACGCGAGACCCAGTACTTC CASSGQAGRETQYF
TRBD2 . TRBJ2-1 TRBV6-2/TRBV6-3 TGTGCCAGCAGTTACTTCCCGGGACTAGCGGGGTACAATGAGCAGTTCTTC CASSYFPGLAGYNEQFF
. . TRBJ1-2 TRBV5-4 TGTGCCAGCAGCTTGGCCGTAGGGCTTCACTATGGCTACACCTTC CASSLAVGLHYGYTF
. . TRBJ1-5 TRBV7-9 TGTGCCAGCAGCACTCAGGGAGATCGTCAGCCCCAGCATTTT CASSTQGDRQPQHF
. . TRBJ1-2 TRBV24-1 TGTGCCACCCAAGATGGGGGAACGAATGGCTACACCTTC CATQDGGTNGYTF
. . TRBJ1-2 TRBV19 TGTGCCAGTAGTTCGGACAGCCGATACACCTTC CASSSDSRYTF